This paragraph reports one TCR beta chain. These data belong to a study of T cell changes during pregnancy in multiple sclerosis. Measured with immunoSEQ multiplex PCR; TCRdb has only the in-frame clones, and not every one. The sample carries some 83,000 clones, 90% to 95% recorded once. Germline assignment: CDR1 MGHRA and CDR2 YSYEKL. V lost 1 base, J lost 1 base, and 6 bases lay in between. The CDR3 covers 14 residues. This sequence originates from a female donor in good health, serving as a control in a pregnancy study. Some clones in this sample may be carry-over from other donors' samples. The material was PBMCs, obtained in the first trimester of pregnancy. The gene calls are TRBV4-1 and TRBJ2-3; maybe TRBD1 (5 bases). Here the CDR3 DNA reads TGCGCCAGCAGCCAAGTAGGGGGCACAGATACGCAGTATTTT. It yields the protein CASSQVGGTDTQYF.